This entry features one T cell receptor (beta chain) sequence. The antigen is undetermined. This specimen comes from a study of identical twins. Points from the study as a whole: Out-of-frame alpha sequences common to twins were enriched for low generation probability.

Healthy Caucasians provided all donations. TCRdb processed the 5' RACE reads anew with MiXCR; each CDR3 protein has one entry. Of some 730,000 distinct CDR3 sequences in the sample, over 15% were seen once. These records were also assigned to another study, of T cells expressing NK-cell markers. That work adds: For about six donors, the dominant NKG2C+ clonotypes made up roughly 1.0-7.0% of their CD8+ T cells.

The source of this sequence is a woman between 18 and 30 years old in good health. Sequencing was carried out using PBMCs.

The DNA of the CDR3 is TGTGCCACCAGCAGACTTAGCGGGAGTCAAGATACGCAGTATTTT. This gives the protein CATSRLSGSQDTQYF. The chain uses TRBV15 and TRBJ2-3, with TRBD2 matching 9 bases. V lost 2 bases, J lost 5 bases, and 5 bases stayed unmatched. Germline V gene data show CDR1 as LNHNV and CDR2 as YYDKDF (reference sequence). The CDR3 runs 15 residues.